Listed below are T cell receptor beta chains from one sample, sequenced in a study of early T cells in non-severe SARS-CoV-2 infection. TCRdb reprocessed the 5' RACE reads via MiXCR and lists one record per CDR3 protein. The data show some 30,000 distinct CDR3 sequences, with approximately 5% seen just once and over 10% held by the top ten. Sequencing was carried out using whole blood. The origin of the receptors is an adult who was a healthcare worker with PCR-confirmed SARS-CoV-2 infection or an uninfected control (not recorded which). CDR3s include the opening cysteine and the closing phenylalanine or tryptophan. D genes are given only for firm matches. Clone size is given for some rows only: seen once, a few or many times, or a class if the clone is expanded.

CDR3 protein: CASSGASSDTQYF
CDR3 DNA: TGTGCCAGCAGCGGCGCTAGTTCGGATACGCAGTATTTT
clone size: few
J gene: TRBJ2-3
V gene: TRBV9
D gene: .

CDR3 protein: CSATSLGANPTGYTF
CDR3 DNA: TGCAGTGCCACCTCACTAGGGGCGAACCCTACTGGCTACACCTTC
clone size: many
J gene: TRBJ1-2
V gene: TRBV20-1
D gene: .

CDR3 protein: CASSKFRTSGGNEQFF
CDR3 DNA: TGTGCCAGCAGCAAATTTCGGACTAGCGGGGGCAATGAGCAGTTCTTC
clone size: many
J gene: TRBJ2-1
V gene: TRBV28
D gene: TRBD2

CDR3 protein: CASSSMSETGELFF
CDR3 DNA: TGTGCCAGCTCATCGATGTCAGAGACCGGGGAGCTGTTTTTT
clone size: many
J gene: TRBJ2-2
V gene: TRBV18
D gene: .

CDR3 protein: CASRASVYNEQFF
CDR3 DNA: TGTGCCAGCCGGGCTAGCGTTTACAATGAGCAGTTCTTC
clone size: many
J gene: TRBJ2-1
V gene: TRBV13
D gene: .

CDR3 protein: CASSIEGALPYNEQFF
CDR3 DNA: TGTGCCAGTAGTATAGAGGGGGCTCTACCCTACAATGAGCAGTTCTTC
clone size: many
J gene: TRBJ2-1
V gene: TRBV19
D gene: .

CDR3 protein: CSASGPYGGRETQYF
CDR3 DNA: TGCAGTGCTAGCGGTCCCTACGGGGGGCGAGAGACCCAGTACTTC
clone size: many
J gene: TRBJ2-5
V gene: TRBV20-1
D gene: .

CDR3 protein: CASSYRDGETQYF
CDR3 DNA: TGTGCCAGCAGTTACAGGGACGGGGAGACCCAGTACTTC
clone size: few
J gene: TRBJ2-5
V gene: TRBV6-6
D gene: .

CDR3 protein: CASSETSGGGDTQYF
CDR3 DNA: TGTGCCAGCAGTGAGACTAGCGGAGGAGGGGATACGCAGTATTTT
clone size: many
J gene: TRBJ2-3
V gene: TRBV6-4
D gene: TRBD2

CDR3 protein: CASKQWGTPFYGYTF
CDR3 DNA: TGTGCCAGCAAACAATGGGGGACCCCGTTCTATGGCTACACCTTC
clone size: many
J gene: TRBJ1-2
V gene: TRBV6-2/TRBV6-3
D gene: .

CDR3 protein: CASSAGQKNQPQHF
CDR3 DNA: TGTGCCAGTAGTGCGGGACAGAAGAATCAGCCCCAGCATTTT
clone size: many
J gene: TRBJ1-5
V gene: TRBV19
D gene: TRBD1

CDR3 protein: CASSLVHNEQFF
CDR3 DNA: TGTGCCAGCAGTCTAGTCCACAATGAGCAGTTCTTC
clone size: medium-sized
J gene: TRBJ2-1
V gene: TRBV6-2/TRBV6-3
D gene: .

CDR3 protein: CASSFVGASYGYTF
CDR3 DNA: TGTGCCAGCAGTTTTGTCGGGGCGAGCTATGGCTACACCTTC
clone size: .
J gene: TRBJ1-2
V gene: TRBV28
D gene: .

CDR3 protein: CASSYAPGTYGYTF
CDR3 DNA: TGTGCCAGCAGTTACGCTCCGGGAACCTATGGCTACACCTTC
clone size: many
J gene: TRBJ1-2
V gene: TRBV6-6
D gene: .

CDR3 protein: CATSRVGGSGANVLTF
CDR3 DNA: TGTGCCACCAGCAGAGTGGGAGGCTCCGGGGCCAACGTCCTGACTTTC
clone size: many
J gene: TRBJ2-6
V gene: TRBV15
D gene: .

CDR3 protein: CASSSLGTSGNNEQFF
CDR3 DNA: TGTGCCAGCAGCTCCCTGGGGACTAGCGGAAACAATGAGCAGTTCTTC
clone size: few
J gene: TRBJ2-1
V gene: TRBV7-9
D gene: TRBD2

CDR3 protein: CSASLGSYNEQFF
CDR3 DNA: TGCAGTGCCAGTCTCGGCTCCTACAATGAGCAGTTCTTC
clone size: few
J gene: TRBJ2-1
V gene: TRBV20-1
D gene: .

CDR3 protein: CASSLAAGDYGYTF
CDR3 DNA: TGTGCCAGCAGCTTAGCAGCAGGGGACTATGGCTACACCTTC
clone size: .
J gene: TRBJ1-2
V gene: TRBV7-2
D gene: .

CDR3 protein: CSVYLAEAFF
CDR3 DNA: TGCAGCGTGTATCTTGCTGAAGCTTTCTTT
clone size: many
J gene: TRBJ1-1
V gene: TRBV29-1
D gene: .

CDR3 protein: CASSFGTGNQPQHF
CDR3 DNA: TGTGCCAGCAGTTTCGGAACAGGGAATCAGCCCCAGCATTTT
clone size: many
J gene: TRBJ1-5
V gene: TRBV28
D gene: .

CDR3 protein: CASSGRGEYKETQYF
CDR3 DNA: TGTGCCAGCAGCGGACGGGGAGAATATAAAGAGACCCAGTACTTC
clone size: .
J gene: TRBJ2-5
V gene: TRBV9
D gene: .

CDR3 protein: CASSASNQPQHF
CDR3 DNA: TGTGCCAGCAGTGCCAGCAATCAGCCCCAGCATTTT
clone size: many
J gene: TRBJ1-5
V gene: TRBV6-6
D gene: .

CDR3 protein: CASSLGGAGQRNTEAFF
CDR3 DNA: TGTGCCAGCAGCTTAGGCGGGGCAGGGCAAAGAAACACTGAAGCTTTCTTT
clone size: many
J gene: TRBJ1-1
V gene: TRBV11-2
D gene: .

CDR3 protein: CSVERASSYEQYF
CDR3 DNA: TGCAGCGTTGAAAGGGCATCCTCCTACGAGCAGTACTTC
clone size: few
J gene: TRBJ2-7
V gene: TRBV29-1
D gene: .

CDR3 protein: CASSQDRARDKHSYEQYF
CDR3 DNA: TGCGCCAGCAGCCAAGATAGAGCCAGGGACAAACACTCCTACGAGCAGTACTTC
clone size: .
J gene: TRBJ2-7
V gene: TRBV4-3
D gene: .

CDR3 protein: CASSSVDRGLYYGYTF
CDR3 DNA: TGTGCCAGCAGCTCAGTAGACAGGGGGCTCTACTATGGCTACACCTTC
clone size: .
J gene: TRBJ1-2
V gene: TRBV7-9
D gene: TRBD1